This T cell receptor (beta chain) was identified during a study of cytomegalovirus exposure and HLA in healthy donors. Study-wide context: A preliminary data release comprised about 85 million unique TCRs obtained from HLA-typed donors.

The V gene lost 5 bases and the J gene lost 6 bases, with 12 bases spanning the gap. The CDR3 has 13 amino acids. The germline CDR1 and CDR2 sequences are SGHAT and FQNNGV. The PCR was carried out with 60 Vbeta primers and 13 Jbeta primers. The protocol was immunoSEQ multiplex PCR, while the TCRdb copy is restricted to in-frame clones and leaves out a portion. The sample has roughly 160,000 clones, 70% to 90% seen once; the top ten hold around 0.93%. Comments on this clone: Its antigen is not known.

The study's findings and limits: Using a false discovery rate of 0.05, a later analysis showed that some 16,000 TCR beta sequences were associated with HLA alleles. Roughly even sequencing depth across donors was the assumption behind the presence/absence analyses. V- and J-gene trimming of TCR beta was linked (in a later analysis) to a missense DCLRE1C variant.

The sequenced sample was PBMCs. The receptor comes from a woman in her thirties in good health and CMV-seronegative. The V gene is TRBV11-2, the J gene TRBJ2-3; D may be TRBD2 (5 bases). The CDR3 DNA sequence: TGTGCCAGCAGCGGACGGACTCCTGATACGCAGTATTTT. Its translation is CASSGRTPDTQYF.